Following are 23 T cell receptor beta chains from one sample sequenced in a study of OX40 agonist ivuxolimab in advanced cancers. Assay used: immunoSEQ multiplex PCR; TCRdb lists only in-frame clones, some missing. The sample holds some 18,000 clones, about 83% seen once. Sample: CD4+ or CD8+ T cells sorted from blood, taken in a trial of the OX40 agonist ivuxolimab. The receptors derive from an adult with an advanced solid tumor such as melanoma, head and neck, liver or kidney cancer.

Turning to this clone: Because the CDR3's place on the DNA is in doubt, the DNA is left out and the CDR3 is given as listed by TCRdb. The chain combines TRBV6-5 with TRBJ2-4; the D call of TRBD2 is as the table states it, not checked on the DNA. Germline CDR1 reads MNHEY; CDR2 reads SVGAGI. The CDR3 contains 12 residues when both ends are counted. CDR3: CASSVAGGIWYF.

The rearrangement links TRBV7-9 to TRBJ1-4; D gene ambiguous. Germline V gene lookup returns CDR1 SEHNR and CDR2 FQNEAQ (reference sequence). The V end lost 5 bases, the J end lost 4 bases, and 20 bases lay between the germline ends. The CDR3 is 17 residues long. CDR3 DNA: TGTGCCAGCAGCGCGGGGTCCCGCGAACACTATAATGAAAAACTGTTTTTT. It yields the protein CASSAGSREHYNEKLFF.

The chain uses TRBV15 and TRBJ1-2; TRBD1 is a possible D gene (6 bases). CDR1 LNHNV and CDR2 YYDKDF come from the germline V gene (reference sequence). V was trimmed by 5 bases and J by 4 bases, leaving 20 bases between them. There are 16 residues in the CDR3. The CDR3 nucleotides read TGTGCCACCAGCCCTACGCGGGGGGACATGATCTATGGCTACACCTTC. Translating gives CATSPTRGDMIYGYTF.

The CDR3 sequence: CASSYSKVATNEKLFF. CDR3 in DNA: TGTGCCAGCAGTTACTCGAAGGTTGCAACTAATGAAAAACTGTTTTTT. This chain connects TRBV6-5 to TRBJ1-4, with D hard to call. This CDR3 comprises 16 residues. CDR1 is MNHEY, CDR2 SVGAGI, per germline. Trimming stripped 0 bases from V and 0 bases from J, with 8 bases between.

The rearrangement links TRBV27 to TRBJ2-7, with a tentative D call TRBD2 (6 bases). The CDR3 contains 15 residues. The ends were cut back, 4 bases at V and 2 bases at J, with 15 bases in the middle. The V gene's germline CDR1 is MNHEY and CDR2 SMNVEV (reference sequence). The chain's CDR3 is CASSSSAGLAYEQYF. The CDR3 bases are TGTGCCAGCAGTTCGTCCGCGGGATTGGCCTACGAGCAGTACTTC.

This clone showed up just a few times. The V call is TRBV28, the J call TRBJ1-1; tentatively, D is TRBD1 (6 bases). Germline assignment: CDR1 MDHEN and CDR2 SYDVKM. This CDR3 has 14 amino acids. V lost 2 bases and J lost 5, with 12 bases in between. CDR3 sequence reads: CASSLIRGQTEAFF. CDR3 bases: TGTGCCAGCAGTTTAATCCGGGGGCAAACTGAAGCTTTCTTT.

The genes are TRBV10-3 and TRBJ2-1; 7 positions agree with TRBD2. Germline CDR1 reads ENHRY; CDR2 reads SYGVKD. With V trimmed by 2 bases and J by 0 bases, 1 base remained unmatched. The CDR3 length is 15 residues. The CDR3 sequence is CAISEREDSYNEQFF. CDR3 sequence (DNA): TGTGCCATCAGTGAGCGGGAGGACTCCTACAATGAGCAGTTCTTC.

CDR3: CASSVGGSGDTGELFF. CDR3 coding DNA: TGTGCCAGCAGCGTAGGAGGGAGCGGGGACACCGGGGAGCTGTTTTTT. The chain employs TRBV9 and TRBJ2-2, with 7 bases fitting TRBD2. CDR3 length: 16 amino acids. V gave up 0 bases and J gave up 3 bases; unmatched junction bases: 5. Germline values: CDR1 SGDLS, CDR2 YYNGEE.

This rearrangement joins TRBV11-2 to TRBJ2-1, with D unresolved. CDR1 is SGHAT, CDR2 FQNNGV, per germline. The CDR3 is made up of 14 amino acids. Deletions cut 0 bases from V and 9 bases from J, with 12 bases between. CDR3 sequence reads: CASSLEGRPGEQFF. As DNA, the CDR3 is TGTGCCAGCAGCTTAGAAGGCCGTCCGGGTGAGCAGTTCTTC.

This clone was observed a single time. The V and J genes are TRBV2 and TRBJ2-1; TRBD2 matches at 9 bases. The CDR3 runs 15 residues. Per germline, CDR1 SNHLY and CDR2 FYNNEI. Trimming removed 5 bases from V and 9 bases from J; junction bases left unmatched: 11. The CDR3 here is CASSSSVGTSTEQFF. The CDR3 DNA sequence: TGTGCCAGCAGTTCCTCCGTGGGGACTAGCACTGAGCAGTTCTTC.

The chain carries TRBV5-6 and TRBJ2-7; TRBD2 is a possible D gene (5 bases). V shed 2 bases and J shed 6 bases, with 18 bases lying between them. The V gene's germline CDR1 is SGHDT and CDR2 YYEEEE. The CDR3 length is 15 residues. The CDR3 nucleotides are TGTGCCAGCAGCTTATCAGCACTAGTAATCCGCGAGCAGTACTTC. Translation: CASSLSALVIREQYF.

The gene calls are TRBV9 and TRBJ2-3; TRBD2 is a possible D gene (5 bases). Germline assignment: CDR1 SGDLS and CDR2 YYNGEE. The germline V and J ends were trimmed by 0 bases and 0 bases, with 8 bases remaining between them. The length of the CDR3 is 15 residues. CDR3 in amino acids: CASSVGRASTDTQYF. The CDR3 region has the DNA TGTGCCAGCAGCGTAGGGCGGGCAAGCACAGATACGCAGTATTTT.

The chain has TRBV5-4 and TRBJ2-5; perhaps TRBD2 as D (6 bases). Germline CDR1 SGHNT, CDR2 YYREEE (reference sequence). CDR3 length equals 15 residues. Deletions cut 2 bases from V and 5 bases from J, with 16 bases between. CDR3 DNA sequence: TGTGCCAGCAGCTTAGGAGTCCTAGCGAGCGAGACCCAGTACTTC. Its protein product is CASSLGVLASETQYF.

This clone appeared once. This rearrangement joins TRBV6-6 to TRBJ1-1, with 11 bases lining up with TRBD1. From germline, CDR1 is MNHNY and CDR2 SVGAGI (reference sequence). The J segment lost 10 bases and the V segment lost 5 bases, leaving 9 bases of the junction unmatched. The length of the CDR3 is 14 residues. The chain's CDR3 is CASSRTGGRPGAFF. CDR3 bases: TGTGCCAGCAGTCGGACAGGGGGCAGACCGGGAGCTTTCTTT.

The chain employs TRBV7-9 and TRBJ2-1; tentative D call: TRBD1 (5 bases). The CDR3 runs 14 residues. Trimming left V 3 bases short and J 12 bases short, with 18 bases between. CDR1 and CDR2 from the germline V gene are SEHNR and FQNEAQ (reference sequence). The CDR3 protein is CASSLTPGPPVQFF. The CDR3 bases are TGTGCCAGCAGCTTGACCCCAGGGCCCCCGGTGCAGTTCTTC.

Here the CDR3 reads CAWSPHARETQYF. The CDR3 DNA reads TGTGCCTGGAGTCCCCACGCGCGGGAGACCCAGTACTTC. V is TRBV30 and J is TRBJ2-5; the D is unclear. V was cut by 2 bases and J by 5 bases, with 12 bases left in between. This CDR3 has 13 amino acids. Germline V CDR1 and CDR2: GTSNPN, SVGIG (reference sequence). The full variable domain, in which reference TRBV30 and TRBJ2-5 provide the parts outside the CDR3, is SQTIHQWPATLVQPVGSPLSLECTVEGTSNPNLYWYRQAAGRGLQLLFYSVGIGQISSEVPQNLSASRPQDRQFILSSKKLLLSDSGFYLCAWSPHARETQYFGPGTRLLVL.

This clone was found once. The chain combines TRBV2 with TRBJ2-7; D remains ambiguous. The CDR3 spans 15 residues. Per the germline V gene, CDR1 is SNHLY and CDR2 is FYNNEI. The ends were cut back, 4 bases at V and 0 bases at J, with 13 bases in the middle. The CDR3 sequence is CASSVRASTSYEQYF. Here the CDR3 DNA reads TGTGCCAGCAGTGTTCGGGCCTCGACCTCCTACGAGCAGTACTTC.

J is TRBJ1-2 and V is TRBV29-1, with D perhaps matching TRBD1 (6 bases). In germline, CDR1 is SQVTM, CDR2 ANQGSEA. The CDR3 is 13 residues long. Trimming left V 7 bases short and J 8 bases short, with 20 bases between. DNA of the CDR3: TGCAGCGCCCAGGGGAGGGTCCAGGGCGGCTACACCTTC. It codes for CSAQGRVQGGYTF.

The chain carries TRBV29-1 and TRBJ2-1, with 7 nucleotides matching TRBD2. The CDR3 has 13 residues. Looked up from germline, CDR1 is SQVTM and CDR2 is ANQGSEA. J gave up 4 bases and V 5 bases, and 5 bases lay outside the gene matches. The CDR3 DNA follows: TGCAGCGTTCTGCGGGGAGGGTACAATGAGCAGTTCTTC. Amino acids: CSVLRGGYNEQFF.

The rearrangement uses TRBV7-7 and TRBJ2-1; the D is unclear. CDR3 length: 15 amino acids. V was cut by 5 bases and J by 0 bases, with 11 bases left in between. The V gene's germline CDR1 is SSHAT and CDR2 FNYEAQ (reference sequence). CDR3 in DNA: TGTGCCAGCAGCCTGGACGTGACCTCCTACAATGAGCAGTTCTTC. This sequence encodes CASSLDVTSYNEQFF.

V usage is TRBV5-5 and J usage is TRBJ2-4; 13 bases align to TRBD2. V lost 5 bases to trimming and J lost 1 base; unmatched junction nucleotides: 9. The germline CDR1 and CDR2 sequences are SGHKS and YYEKEE (reference sequence). The CDR3 totals 18 residues. CDR3 nucleotide sequence: TGTGCCAGCAGGCCCGGACTAGCGGGAGTGATGGCCAAAAACATTCAGTACTTC. Translated: CASRPGLAGVMAKNIQYF.

This sequence joins TRBV29-1 and TRBJ2-2; 7 bases are shared with TRBD1. The germline V gene encodes CDR1 SQVTM and CDR2 ANQGSEA. V was clipped by 6 bases and J by 4 bases; unmatched bases: 5. The length of the CDR3 is 13 residues. The CDR3 DNA reads TGCAGCGTGCCGGGACAGCCCACCGGGGAGCTGTTTTTT. It is translated as CSVPGQPTGELFF.

This chain joins TRBV28 and TRBJ1-4, with a weak D call TRBD1 (5 bases). The CDR3 loop spans 13 amino acids. Trimming shortened V by 2 bases and J by 13 bases, and 14 bases separated the two germline ends. The germline CDR1 and CDR2 sequences are MDHEN and SYDVKM. CDR3 residues: CASSLGATPLLFF. In nucleotides, the CDR3 is TGTGCCAGCAGTTTAGGGGCAACCCCTCTACTGTTTTTT. Complete variable domain (other parts from reference TRBV28 and TRBJ1-4): DVKVTQSSRYLVKRTGEKVFLECVQDMDHENMFWYRQDPGLGLRLIYFSYDVKMKEKGDIPEGYSVSREKKERFSLILESASTNQTSMYLCASSLGATPLLFFGSGTQLSVL.